This T cell receptor beta chain was captured by sequencing in a study of a mutant IDH1 vaccine in newly diagnosed glioma. Turning to the study itself: The vaccination schedule gave patients eight doses in weeks 1, 3, 5, 7, 11, 15, 19 and 23. Of treated patients, around 62% were men and approximately 40% women, averaging around 42 years. Most patients had received both radiotherapy and temozolomide, the prior options being radiotherapy, temozolomide, or both.

Regarding this clone: What it binds is not known.

Specified time point: week 23, last vaccination. All doses held 300 ug of mutant IDH1 20-mer peptide, with topical imiquimod. Assay: immunoSEQ multiplex PCR; the TCRdb copy retains only in-frame clones and omits some. The sample carries 55,000 or so clones, about four fifths recorded once. The V gene end was trimmed by 0 bases and the J gene end by 2 bases; junction bases not matched to a gene: 9. The CDR3 is made up of 18 amino acids. The V gene's germline CDR1 is LNHNV and CDR2 YYDKDF (reference sequence). This TCR came from a man in his forties or fifties with glioma. The starting material was PBMCs, obtained from a glioma patient whose treatment included an IDH1 peptide vaccine. The chain uses TRBV15 and TRBJ2-5; TRBD2 aligns across 10 bases. CDR3 in amino acids: CATSRDGLAGEDQETQYF. DNA for the CDR3: TGTGCCACCAGCAGAGATGGCCTAGCGGGGGAGGATCAAGAGACCCAGTACTTC.